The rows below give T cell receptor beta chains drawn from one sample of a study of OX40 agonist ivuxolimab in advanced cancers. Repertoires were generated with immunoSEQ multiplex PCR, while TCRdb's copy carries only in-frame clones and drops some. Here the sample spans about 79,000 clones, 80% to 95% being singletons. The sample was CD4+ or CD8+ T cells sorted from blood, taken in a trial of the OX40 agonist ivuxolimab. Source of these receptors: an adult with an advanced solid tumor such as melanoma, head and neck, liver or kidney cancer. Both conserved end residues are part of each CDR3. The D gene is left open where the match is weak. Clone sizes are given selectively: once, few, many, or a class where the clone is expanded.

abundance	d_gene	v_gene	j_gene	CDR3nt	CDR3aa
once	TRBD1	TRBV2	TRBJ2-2	TGTGCCAGCGGACAGGGGGATATCGGGGAGCTGTTTTTT	CASGQGDIGELFF
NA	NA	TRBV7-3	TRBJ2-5	TGTGCCAGCAGCTTAGAAGGACAGCCCCAAGAGACCCAGTACTTC	CASSLEGQPQETQYF
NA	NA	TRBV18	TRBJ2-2	TGTGCCAGCTCACCCCTCGGCTTAGGGGCCGGGGAGCTGTTTTTT	CASSPLGLGAGELFF
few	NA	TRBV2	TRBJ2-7	TGTGCCAGCAGTCCGGGACGATCCTCCTACGAGCAGTACTTC	CASSPGRSSYEQYF
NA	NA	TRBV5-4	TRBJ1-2	TGTGCCAGCAGCGCCCCAGGGGTTAGGGACTATGGCTACACCTTC	CASSAPGVRDYGYTF
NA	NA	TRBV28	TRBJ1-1	TGTGCCAGCAGGTATACTGGTCCCACCCCTGAAGCTTTCTTT	CASRYTGPTPEAFF
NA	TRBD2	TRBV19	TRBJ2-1	TGTGCCAGTAGTACCCTCCCGTCTAGCGGGTTGTACAATGAGCAGTTCTTC	CASSTLPSSGLYNEQFF
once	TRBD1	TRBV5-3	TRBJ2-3	TGTGCCAGATCTCCGGGACAGGGGACGCATACGCAGTATTTT	CARSPGQGTHTQYF
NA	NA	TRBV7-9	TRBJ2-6	TGTGCCAGCAGCCCCAGGGGGGTCTCTGGGGCCAACGTCCTGACTTTC	CASSPRGVSGANVLTF
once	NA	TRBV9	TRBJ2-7	TGTGCCAGCAGCGTGGGTCCGGACTCCCTAACCTACGAGCAGTACTTC	CASSVGPDSLTYEQYF